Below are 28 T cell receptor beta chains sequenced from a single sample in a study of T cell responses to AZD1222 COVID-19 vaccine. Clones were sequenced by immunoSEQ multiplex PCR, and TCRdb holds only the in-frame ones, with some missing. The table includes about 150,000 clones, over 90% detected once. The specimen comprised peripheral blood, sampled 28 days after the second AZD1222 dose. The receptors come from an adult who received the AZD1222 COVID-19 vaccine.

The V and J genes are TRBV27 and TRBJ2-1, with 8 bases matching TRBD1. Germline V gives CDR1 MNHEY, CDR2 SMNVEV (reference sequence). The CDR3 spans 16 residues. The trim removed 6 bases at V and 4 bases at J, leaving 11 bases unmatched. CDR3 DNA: TGTGCCAGCAGGATTTCCGGGACAGGACTTTACAATGAGCAGTTCTTC. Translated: CASRISGTGLYNEQFF.

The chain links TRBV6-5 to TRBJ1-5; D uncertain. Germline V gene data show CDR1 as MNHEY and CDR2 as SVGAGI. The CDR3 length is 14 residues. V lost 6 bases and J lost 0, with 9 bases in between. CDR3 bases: TGTGCCAGCAGCGTTCCGTATAGCAATCAGCCCCAGCATTTT. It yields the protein CASSVPYSNQPQHF.

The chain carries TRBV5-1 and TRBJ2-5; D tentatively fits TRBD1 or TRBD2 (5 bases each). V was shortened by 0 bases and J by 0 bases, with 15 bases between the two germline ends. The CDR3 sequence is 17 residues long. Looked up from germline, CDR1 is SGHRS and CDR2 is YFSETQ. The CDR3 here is CASSLADRLTYQETQYF. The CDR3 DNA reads TGCGCCAGCAGCTTGGCCGACAGACTAACGTACCAAGAGACCCAGTACTTC.

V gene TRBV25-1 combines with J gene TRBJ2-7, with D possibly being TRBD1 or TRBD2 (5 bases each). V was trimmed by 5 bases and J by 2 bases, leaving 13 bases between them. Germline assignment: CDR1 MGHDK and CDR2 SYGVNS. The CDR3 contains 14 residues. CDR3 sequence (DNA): TGTGCCAGCAGTCTTGGGCAGGGACCCTACGAGCAGTACTTC. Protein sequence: CASSLGQGPYEQYF.

The CDR3, as DNA: TGTGCCAGCAGCGTAGCTCCGGACAGGGACGAGCAGTACTTC. Translated: CASSVAPDRDEQYF. The chain is built from TRBV9 and TRBJ2-7; 8 bases map to TRBD1. The CDR3 loop spans 14 amino acids. J gave up 5 bases and V 0 bases, and 4 bases lay outside the gene matches. Germline CDR1 is SGDLS and CDR2 is YYNGEE.

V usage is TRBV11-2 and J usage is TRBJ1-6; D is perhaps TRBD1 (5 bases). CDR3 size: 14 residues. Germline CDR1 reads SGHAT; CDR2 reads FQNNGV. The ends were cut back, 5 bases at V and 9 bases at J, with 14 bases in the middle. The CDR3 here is CASSAPRGGSPLHF. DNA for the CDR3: TGTGCCAGCAGCGCCCCACGGGGCGGTTCACCCCTCCACTTT.

CDR3 DNA sequence: TGTGCCAGCACCCCAGGGTCTTCGTCCTACAATGAGCAGTTCTTC. Its translation is CASTPGSSSYNEQFF. The rearrangement uses TRBV7-9 and TRBJ2-1; a possible D gene is TRBD1 (5 bases). V gave up 7 bases and J gave up 1 base, with 14 bases separating them. The CDR3 runs 15 residues. Per germline, CDR1 SEHNR and CDR2 FQNEAQ (reference sequence).

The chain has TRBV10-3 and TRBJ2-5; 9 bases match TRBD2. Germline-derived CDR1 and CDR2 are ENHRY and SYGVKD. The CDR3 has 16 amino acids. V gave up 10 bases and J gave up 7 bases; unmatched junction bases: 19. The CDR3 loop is CASAPYTGTSLGTQYF. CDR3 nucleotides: TGTGCCAGCGCCCCTTATACCGGGACTAGCCTGGGGACCCAGTACTTC.

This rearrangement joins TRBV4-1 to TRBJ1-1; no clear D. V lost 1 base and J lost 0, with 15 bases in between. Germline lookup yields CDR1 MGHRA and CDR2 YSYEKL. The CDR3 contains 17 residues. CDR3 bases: TGCGCCAGCAGCCAAGCGGCCGGAATTATCATGAACACTGAAGCTTTCTTT. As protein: CASSQAAGIIMNTEAFF.

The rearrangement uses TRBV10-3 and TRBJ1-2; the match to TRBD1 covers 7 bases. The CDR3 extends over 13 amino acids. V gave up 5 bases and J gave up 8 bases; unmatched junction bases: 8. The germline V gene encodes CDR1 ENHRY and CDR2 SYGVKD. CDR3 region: CAISPQGREGYTF. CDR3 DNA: TGTGCCATCAGTCCACAGGGGAGGGAAGGCTACACCTTC.

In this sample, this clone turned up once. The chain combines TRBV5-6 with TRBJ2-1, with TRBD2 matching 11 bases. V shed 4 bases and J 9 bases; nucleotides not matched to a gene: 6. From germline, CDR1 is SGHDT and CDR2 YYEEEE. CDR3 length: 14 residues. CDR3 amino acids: CASSVAGGPSEQFF. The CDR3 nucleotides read TGTGCCAGCAGCGTAGCGGGAGGGCCGAGTGAGCAGTTCTTC. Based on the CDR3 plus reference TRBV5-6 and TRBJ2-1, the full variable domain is DAGVTQSPTHLIKTRGQQVTLRCSPKSGHDTVSWYQQALGQGPQFIFQYYEEEERQRGNFPDRFSGHQFPNYSSELNVNALLLGDSALYLCASSVAGGPSEQFFGPGTRLTVL.

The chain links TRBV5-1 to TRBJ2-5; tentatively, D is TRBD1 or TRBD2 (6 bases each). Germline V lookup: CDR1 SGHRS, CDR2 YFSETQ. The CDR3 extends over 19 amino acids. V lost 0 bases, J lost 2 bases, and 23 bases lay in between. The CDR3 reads CASSLARGALQIVQETQYF. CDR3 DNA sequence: TGCGCCAGCAGCTTGGCGAGGGGGGCGTTACAGATAGTTCAAGAGACCCAGTACTTC.

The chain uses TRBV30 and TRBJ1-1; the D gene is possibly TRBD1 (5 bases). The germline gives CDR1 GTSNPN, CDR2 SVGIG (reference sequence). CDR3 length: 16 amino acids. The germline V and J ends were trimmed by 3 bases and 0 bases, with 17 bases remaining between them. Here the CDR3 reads CAWSRPGTAMNTEAFF. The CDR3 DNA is TGTGCCTGGAGCCGTCCCGGGACGGCTATGAACACTGAAGCTTTCTTT.

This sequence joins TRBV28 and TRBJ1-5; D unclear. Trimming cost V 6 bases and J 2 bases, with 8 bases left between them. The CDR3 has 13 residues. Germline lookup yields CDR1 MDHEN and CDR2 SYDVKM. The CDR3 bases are TGTGCCAGCAGCGTTCATGGCAATCAGCCCCAGCATTTT. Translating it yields CASSVHGNQPQHF.

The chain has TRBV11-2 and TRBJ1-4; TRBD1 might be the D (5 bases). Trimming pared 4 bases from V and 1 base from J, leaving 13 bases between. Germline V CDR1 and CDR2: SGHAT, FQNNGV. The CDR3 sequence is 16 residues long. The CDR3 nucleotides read TGTGCCAGCAGCTCCGGACACGTTAAAACTAATGAAAAACTGTTTTTT. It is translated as CASSSGHVKTNEKLFF.

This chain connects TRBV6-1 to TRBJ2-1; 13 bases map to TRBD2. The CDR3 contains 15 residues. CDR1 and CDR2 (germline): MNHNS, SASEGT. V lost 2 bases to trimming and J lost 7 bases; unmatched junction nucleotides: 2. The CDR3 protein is CASSEWTSGSNEQFF. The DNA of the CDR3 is TGTGCCAGCAGTGAATGGACTAGCGGGAGTAATGAGCAGTTCTTC.

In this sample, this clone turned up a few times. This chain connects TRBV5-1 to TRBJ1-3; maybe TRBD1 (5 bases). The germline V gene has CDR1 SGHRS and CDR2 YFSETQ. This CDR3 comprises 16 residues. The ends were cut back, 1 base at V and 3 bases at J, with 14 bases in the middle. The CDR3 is CASSLKPPGLGNTIYF. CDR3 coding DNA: TGCGCCAGCAGCTTGAAACCCCCGGGGCTTGGAAACACCATATATTTT.

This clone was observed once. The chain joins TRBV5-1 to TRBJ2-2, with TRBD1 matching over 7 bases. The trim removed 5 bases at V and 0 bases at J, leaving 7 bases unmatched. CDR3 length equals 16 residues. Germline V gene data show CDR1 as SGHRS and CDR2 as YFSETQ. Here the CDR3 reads CASSSRQGANTGELFF. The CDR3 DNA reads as TGCGCCAGCAGTTCCCGACAGGGAGCGAACACCGGGGAGCTGTTTTTT. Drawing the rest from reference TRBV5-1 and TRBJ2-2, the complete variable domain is KAGVTQTPRYLIKTRGQQVTLSCSPISGHRSVSWYQQTPGQGLQFLFEYFSETQRNKGNFPGRFSGRQFSNSRSEMNVSTLELGDSALYLCASSSRQGANTGELFFGEGSRLTVL.

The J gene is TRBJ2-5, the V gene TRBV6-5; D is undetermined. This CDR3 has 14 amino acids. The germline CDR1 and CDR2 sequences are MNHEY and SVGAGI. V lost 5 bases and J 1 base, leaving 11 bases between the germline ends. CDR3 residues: CASSPIIFQETQYF. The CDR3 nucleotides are TGTGCCAGCAGTCCAATTATTTTCCAAGAGACCCAGTACTTC.

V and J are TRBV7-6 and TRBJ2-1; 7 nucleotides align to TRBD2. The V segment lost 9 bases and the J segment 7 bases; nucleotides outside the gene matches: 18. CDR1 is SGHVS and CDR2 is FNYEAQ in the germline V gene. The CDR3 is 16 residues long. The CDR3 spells CASLPTGREYYNEQFF. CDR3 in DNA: TGTGCCAGTCTCCCGACGGGGCGGGAGTATTATAATGAGCAGTTCTTC. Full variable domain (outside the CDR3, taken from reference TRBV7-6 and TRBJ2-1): GAGVSQSPRYKVTKRGQDVALRCDPISGHVSLYWYRQALGQGPEFLTYFNYEAQQDKSGLPNDRFSAERPEGSISTLTIQRTEQRDSAMYRCASLPTGREYYNEQFFGPGTRLTVL.

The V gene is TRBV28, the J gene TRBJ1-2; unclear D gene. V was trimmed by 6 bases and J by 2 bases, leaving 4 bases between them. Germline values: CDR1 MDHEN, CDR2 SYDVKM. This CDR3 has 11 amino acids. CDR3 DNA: TGTGCCAGCAGAGTAAACTATGGCTACACCTTC. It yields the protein CASRVNYGYTF.

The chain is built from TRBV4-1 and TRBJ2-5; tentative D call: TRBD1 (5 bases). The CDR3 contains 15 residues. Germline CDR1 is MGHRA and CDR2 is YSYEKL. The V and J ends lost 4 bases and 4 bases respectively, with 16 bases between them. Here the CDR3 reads CASSPRVGQGETQYF. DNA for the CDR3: TGCGCCAGCAGCCCCAGGGTTGGCCAGGGAGAGACCCAGTACTTC.

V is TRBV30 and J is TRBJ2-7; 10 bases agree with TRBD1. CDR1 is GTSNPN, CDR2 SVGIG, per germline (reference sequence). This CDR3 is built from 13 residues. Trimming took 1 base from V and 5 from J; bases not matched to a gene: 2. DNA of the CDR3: TGTGCCTGGAGTGCGGGGACAGGGGACGAGCAGTACTTC. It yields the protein CAWSAGTGDEQYF. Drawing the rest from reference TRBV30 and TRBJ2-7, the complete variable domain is SQTIHQWPATLVQPVGSPLSLECTVEGTSNPNLYWYRQAAGRGLQLLFYSVGIGQISSEVPQNLSASRPQDRQFILSSKKLLLSDSGFYLCAWSAGTGDEQYFGPGTRLTVT.

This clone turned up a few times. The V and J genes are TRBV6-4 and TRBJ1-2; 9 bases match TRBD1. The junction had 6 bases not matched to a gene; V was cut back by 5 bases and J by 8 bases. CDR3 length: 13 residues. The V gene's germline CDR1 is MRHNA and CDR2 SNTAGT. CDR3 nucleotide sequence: TGTGCCAGCAGTCCGGACAGGGGCGAGGGCTACACCTTC. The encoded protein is CASSPDRGEGYTF.

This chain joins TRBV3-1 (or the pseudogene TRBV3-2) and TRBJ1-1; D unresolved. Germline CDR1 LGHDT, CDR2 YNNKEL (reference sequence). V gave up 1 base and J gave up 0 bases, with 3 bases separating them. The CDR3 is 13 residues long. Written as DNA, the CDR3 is TGTGCCAGCAGCCAAGCAGTGAACACTGAAGCTTTCTTT. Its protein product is CASSQAVNTEAFF.

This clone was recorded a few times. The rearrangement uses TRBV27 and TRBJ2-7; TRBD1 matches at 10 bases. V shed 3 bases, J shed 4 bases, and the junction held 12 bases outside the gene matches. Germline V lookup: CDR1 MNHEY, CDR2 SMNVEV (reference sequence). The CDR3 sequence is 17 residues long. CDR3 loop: CASSFRTGTGVGYEQYF. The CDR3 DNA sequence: TGTGCCAGCAGTTTTAGGACCGGGACAGGGGTAGGATACGAGCAGTACTTC.

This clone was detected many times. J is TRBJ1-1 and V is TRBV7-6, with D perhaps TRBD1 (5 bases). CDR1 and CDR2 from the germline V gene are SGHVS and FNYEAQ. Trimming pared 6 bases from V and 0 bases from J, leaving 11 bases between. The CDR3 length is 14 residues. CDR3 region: CASSPGALNTEAFF. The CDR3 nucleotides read TGTGCCAGCAGTCCCGGGGCTTTGAACACTGAAGCTTTCTTT.

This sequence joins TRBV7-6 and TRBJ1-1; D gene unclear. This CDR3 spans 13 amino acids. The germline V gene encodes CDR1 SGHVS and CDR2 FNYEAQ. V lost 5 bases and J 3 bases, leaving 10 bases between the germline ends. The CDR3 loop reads CASSGIGDTEAFF. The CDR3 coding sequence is TGTGCCAGCAGCGGAATCGGGGACACTGAAGCTTTCTTT.